This T cell receptor (beta chain) was recorded in a study of cytomegalovirus exposure and HLA in healthy donors (TCRdb year 2017). Turning to the overall study: A later analysis indicated that the 95 to 150 validation repertoires were generated on the platform also employed for the roughly 720 repertoires of the first cohort. The study aimed to test whether cataloging public T cell receptors could reveal signatures of past pathogen exposure. High-throughput TCR immunosequencing, statistical association of individual TCRs with disease status, and machine learning were combined to predict cytomegalovirus infection status. In addition to the first cohort of several hundred subjects, a separate validation cohort of 100 to 150 different subjects was used.

Libraries were prepared through the immunoSEQ multiplex PCR assay. Per the original workflow: A statistical classification framework was built to diagnose cytomegalovirus status from the catalog of TCR beta chain sequences. This is the immuneACCESS table as TCRdb keeps it, with only in-frame sequences that have V and J called. A part of the clones is gone; compared with another copy, unresolved V genes explain less than half, and the rest is unexplained. That table is the source of V, J and clone size, and D and trimming were worked out from the DNA. The sample table records 55,000 to 80,000 clones; 85% to 95% of these occur just once. Approximately 3.4% of the sample is in the top ten clones. At the junction V is shortened by 4 bases and J by 0 bases, with 14 bases in between. Looking up the germline V gene yields CDR1 SGHRS and CDR2 YFSETQ. The CDR3 runs 16 amino acids, cysteine and phenylalanine included. Only the CDR3 portion is preserved as DNA: 48 bases, with reading frame beginning at the first base.

Broad study findings and their caveats: A total of about 180 TCR beta chains were listed by the study as associated with cytomegalovirus. In a later analysis, TCRs clustered in the first cohort were found to also tend to co-occur in the 100 to 150 validation repertoires, with 85% to 95% of cluster scores above 0. While some public TCRs were present in many individuals, most TCR sequences turned up only very rarely across donors. In vitro tests confirmed that a few of the cytomegalovirus-associated TCR beta chains recognize cytomegalovirus antigens. It was suggested by the authors that the approach could potentially be generalized to other disease states and immunological phenotypes. The classifier was reported to diagnose cytomegalovirus status with high specificity and sensitivity in both the original cohort and the validation cohort. The validation cohort had no HLA typing available for a later analysis, so co-occurrence within that cohort was assessed over all 120 or so repertoires.

Donors formed part of the validation cohort, which comprised over a hundred subjects and was distinct from the first cohort of under 750 subjects. This clone has only one observation. Its recognized antigen is unknown. One base away there is no much larger clone; base qualities are not given. The TCR was taken from a man younger than 30 in good health and CMV-seronegative. The rearrangement joined TRBV5-1 to TRBJ1-3; TRBD1 could be the D gene, as 6 bases match. The sequenced material came from PBMCs. The CDR3 reads as follows: CASSNPTGPSGNTIYF. The DNA sequence is given as TGCGCCAGCAGCAACCCCACAGGGCCCTCTGGAAACACCATATATTTT. The full variable domain, completed from the reference TRBV5-1 and TRBJ1-3 proteins outside the CDR3, reads KAGVTQTPRYLIKTRGQQVTLSCSPISGHRSVSWYQQTPGQGLQFLFEYFSETQRNKGNFPGRFSGRQFSNSRSEMNVSTLELGDSALYLCASSNPTGPSGNTIYFGEGSWLTVV.